The clone carrying this T cell receptor beta chain was recorded at least ten times. MiXCR, run by TCRdb on the 5' RACE reads, gives a single entry per CDR3 protein. The sample holds about 310,000 distinct CDR3 sequences, around 3.6% seen once. This record belongs to a study of T cells after yellow fever vaccination. The material sequenced was PBMCs, taken on the day of the yellow fever booster vaccination. This sequence originates from a man younger than 35 who received the YFV17D yellow fever vaccine.

In DNA, the CDR3 is TGTGCCAGCAGCTTAGTTAGGGGCCCACTAGGCGAGCAGTACGTC. It codes for CASSLVRGPLGEQYV. The chain carries TRBV7-9 and TRBJ2-7; D could derive from TRBD1 or TRBD2 (5 bases each). The ends were cut back, 1 base at V and 6 bases at J, with 16 bases in the middle. Germline V gives CDR1 SEHNR, CDR2 FQNEAQ (reference sequence). The CDR3 runs 15 residues.